The 17 T cell receptor beta chains below were found in one sample sequenced in a study of identical twins. TCRdb reanalysed the 5' RACE reads using MiXCR and keeps one entry per CDR3 protein. The sample carries fewer than 650,000 distinct CDR3 sequences, 7.5% to 10% recorded once. These same data were also listed under a study on yellow fever vaccine responses in identical twins.

The sequenced sample was PBMCs. Receptors originate from a young woman in good health.

The CDR3 loop reads CASSSSRGLSSYEQYF. Here the CDR3 DNA reads TGTGCCAGCAGCTCGAGCCGGGGTTTAAGCTCCTACGAGCAGTACTTC. This chain uses TRBV7-9 with TRBJ2-7, with D possibly being TRBD2 (5 bases). The V end lost 4 bases, the J end lost 0 bases, and 16 bases lay between the germline ends. In germline, CDR1 is SEHNR, CDR2 FQNEAQ (reference sequence). The CDR3 length is 16 residues.

The chain employs TRBV2 and TRBJ2-7; D uncertain. CDR3 size: 11 residues. With 6 bases removed from V and 7 bases from J, the gap between germline ends came to 10 bases. Germline V lookup: CDR1 SNHLY, CDR2 FYNNEI. Written as DNA, the CDR3 is TGTGCCAGCAGCGAATACGGGGAGCAGTACTTC. Encoded protein: CASSEYGEQYF.

This clonotype was detected a few times. The CDR3 DNA sequence: TGTGCCAGCAGCCGGGAGGGGCTAGCAATAGATACGCAGTATTTT. This codes for CASSREGLAIDTQYF. This chain connects TRBV5-5 to TRBJ2-3; 8 positions match TRBD2. Germline CDR1 is SGHKS and CDR2 is YYEKEE (reference sequence). J was trimmed by 5 bases and V by 4 bases; bases with no gene match: 9. The CDR3 covers 15 residues.

In its sample, this clonotype was seen many times. The chain combines TRBV5-5 with TRBJ2-7; weak D call: TRBD2 (6 bases). The ends were cut back, 0 bases at V and 3 bases at J, with 13 bases in the middle. Germline lookup yields CDR1 SGHKS and CDR2 YYEKEE (reference sequence). The CDR3 extends over 15 amino acids. The CDR3 reads CASSLVGSGVYEQYF. CDR3 nucleotide sequence: TGTGCCAGCAGCTTGGTCGGTAGCGGAGTCTACGAGCAGTACTTC.

This clonotype was observed many times. This chain connects TRBV12-3 or TRBV12-4 to TRBJ2-7; D remains unclear. This CDR3 has 12 amino acids. Trimming took off 6 bases at V and 8 bases at J, with 14 bases between the two ends. The CDR3 DNA reads TGTGCCAGCAGCCGAACGGCAGCCCAGCAGTACTTC. As protein: CASSRTAAQQYF.

This clonotype occurred many times. V and J are TRBV12-3 or TRBV12-4 and TRBJ2-7, with D possibly being TRBD1 (6 bases). The CDR3 is 13 residues long. V lost 5 bases to trimming and J lost 3 bases, with 11 bases between them. The CDR3 DNA is TGTGCCAGCAGTCTAACAGGGAACTACGAGCAGTACTTC. This codes for CASSLTGNYEQYF.

This clonotype was counted between two and nine times. The DNA for the CDR3 is TGCGCCAGCAGCCAAGTGAAAACATATGGGGGCGAGCAGTACTTC. This codes for CASSQVKTYGGEQYF. This chain links TRBV4-3 with TRBJ2-7; TRBD1 or TRBD2 may be the D gene (5 bases each). CDR1 LGHNA and CDR2 YSLEER come from the germline V gene. The CDR3 contains 15 residues. V was shortened by 1 base and J by 6 bases, with 16 bases between the two germline ends.

This clonotype has at least ten counts. This rearrangement joins TRBV3-1 to TRBJ2-1, with 9 positions matching TRBD1. Germline V CDR1 and CDR2: LGHDT, YNNKEL (reference sequence). Trimming took 4 bases from V and 5 from J; bases not matched to a gene: 6. CDR3 length equals 15 residues. CDR3 protein: CASSPRTGAHNEQFF. The CDR3 DNA reads as TGTGCCAGCAGCCCCCGGACAGGGGCCCACAATGAGCAGTTCTTC.

This clonotype was detected many times. This sequence joins TRBV20-1 and TRBJ2-3, with D unclear. The CDR3 is 15 amino acids. Trimming left V 3 bases short and J 6 bases short, with 19 bases between. Germline assignment: CDR1 DFQATT and CDR2 SNEGSKA (reference sequence). The CDR3 nucleotides read TGCAGTGCTAGTTTGGTCGTTGTAGGGTCGGATACGCAGTATTTT. Translation gives CSASLVVVGSDTQYF.

The J gene is TRBJ2-3, the V gene TRBV20-1; D gene ambiguous. The V and J ends lost 3 bases and 0 bases respectively, with 13 bases between them. In germline, CDR1 is DFQATT, CDR2 SNEGSKA (reference sequence). This CDR3 is 15 amino acids long. The CDR3 spells CSASSATSSTDTQYF. The CDR3 DNA sequence: TGCAGTGCTAGTTCCGCTACCTCTAGCACAGATACGCAGTATTTT.

The table lists this clonotype with a few counts. The chain recombines TRBV11-3 with TRBJ2-7; 9 bases agree with TRBD1. From germline, CDR1 is SGHNT and CDR2 YENEEA. Losses at the gene ends were 5 bases for V and 4 bases for J; bases not matched to a gene: 6. There are 14 residues in the CDR3. In DNA form, the CDR3 reads TGTGCCAGCAGCCCGGGGACAGGGCAATACGAGCAGTACTTC. The encoded protein is CASSPGTGQYEQYF.

This clonotype has more than one count but fewer than ten. This rearrangement joins TRBV29-1 to TRBJ2-1; D possibly matches TRBD1 or TRBD2 (5 bases each). Deletions cut 5 bases from V and 8 bases from J, with 16 bases between. Germline V gene sequence: CDR1 SQVTM, CDR2 ANQGSEA. There are 13 residues in the CDR3. The CDR3 DNA follows: TGCAGCGTTATGTGGGGTGGGGGAGATGAGCAGTTCTTC. Translated, it gives CSVMWGGGDEQFF.

The V call is TRBV12-3 or TRBV12-4, the J call TRBJ2-5; the D gene is possibly TRBD2 (6 bases). The V gene lost 1 base and the J gene lost 1 base, with 10 bases spanning the gap. The CDR3 contains 15 residues. The CDR3 here is CASSLGNSGQETQYF. Written as DNA, the CDR3 is TGTGCCAGCAGTTTAGGTAATAGCGGCCAAGAGACCCAGTACTTC.

This clonotype has only a few counts. The genes are TRBV29-1 and TRBJ2-1, with D perhaps given as TRBD1 or TRBD2 (5 bases each). V gave up 1 base and J gave up 7 bases, with 17 bases separating them. This CDR3 region has 15 residues. The germline gives CDR1 SQVTM, CDR2 ANQGSEA. DNA of the CDR3: TGCAGCGTTGAAGTACGGGACGTGGGCTGGAATGAGCAGTTCTTC. Its translation is CSVEVRDVGWNEQFF.

This rearrangement joins TRBV30 to TRBJ2-5; tentative D call: TRBD1 (6 bases). Germline CDR1 GTSNPN, CDR2 SVGIG (reference sequence). Trimming took off 4 bases at V and 1 base at J, with 19 bases between the two ends. CDR3 size: 16 residues. CDR3 DNA: TGTGCCTGGAACCTACCAGGGGTGGGCCCCCAAGAGACCCAGTACTTC. It codes for CAWNLPGVGPQETQYF.

This clonotype was seen a few times. The chain is built from TRBV30 and TRBJ2-6, with D hard to call. CDR1 is GTSNPN, CDR2 SVGIG, per germline (reference sequence). This CDR3 region has 12 residues. V was clipped by 3 bases and J by 2 bases, with 2 bases between them. This CDR3 reads CAWRPGANVLTF. The CDR3 DNA reads as TGTGCCTGGAGGCCTGGGGCCAACGTCCTGACTTTC.

The table lists this clonotype with a few counts. The CDR3 sequence: CASRRQGANNSPLHF. DNA for the CDR3: TGTGCCAGCAGGAGACAGGGGGCGAATAATTCACCCCTCCACTTT. V is TRBV12-3 or TRBV12-4 and J is TRBJ1-6, with 10 bases that match TRBD1. Unmatched junction bases numbered 4, after V lost 6 bases and J lost 5 bases. The CDR3 covers 15 residues.